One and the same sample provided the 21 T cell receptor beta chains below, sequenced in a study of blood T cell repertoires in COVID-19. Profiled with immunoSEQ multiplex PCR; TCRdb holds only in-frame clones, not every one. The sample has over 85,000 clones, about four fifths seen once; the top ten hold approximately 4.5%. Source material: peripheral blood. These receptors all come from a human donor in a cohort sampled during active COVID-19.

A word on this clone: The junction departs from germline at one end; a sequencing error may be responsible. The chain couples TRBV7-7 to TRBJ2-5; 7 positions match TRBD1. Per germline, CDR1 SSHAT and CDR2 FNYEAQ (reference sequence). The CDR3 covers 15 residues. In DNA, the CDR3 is TGTGCTAGCAGCATAGTGAACAGGGGTCAAGAGACCCAGTACTTC. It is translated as CASSIVNRGQETQYF. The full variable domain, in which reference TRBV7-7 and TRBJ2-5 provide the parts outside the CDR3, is GAGVSQSPRYKVTKRGQDVTLRCDPISSHATLYWYQQALGQGPEFLTYFNYEAQPDKSGLPSDRFSAERPEGSISTLTIQRTEQRDSAMYRCASSIVNRGQETQYFGPGTRLLVL.

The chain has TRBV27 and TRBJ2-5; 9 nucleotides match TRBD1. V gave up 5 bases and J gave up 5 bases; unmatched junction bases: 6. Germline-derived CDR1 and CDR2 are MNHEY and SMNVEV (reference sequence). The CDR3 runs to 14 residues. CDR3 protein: CASSRWTGAETQYF. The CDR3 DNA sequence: TGTGCCAGCAGTCGATGGACAGGGGCGGAGACCCAGTACTTC.

The CDR3 DNA reads TGTGCCAGCAGACCGACAGGGTCCCCCACAGATACGCAGTATTTT. Amino acids: CASRPTGSPTDTQYF. The V and J genes are TRBV14 and TRBJ2-3; 7 positions agree with TRBD1. The junction had 8 bases not matched to a gene; V was cut back by 6 bases and J by 2 bases. The CDR3 totals 15 residues. Germline values: CDR1 SGHDN, CDR2 FVKESK.

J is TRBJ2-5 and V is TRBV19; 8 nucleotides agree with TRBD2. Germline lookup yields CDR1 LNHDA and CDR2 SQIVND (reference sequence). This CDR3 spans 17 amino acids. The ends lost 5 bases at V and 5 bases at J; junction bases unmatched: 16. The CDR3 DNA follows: TGTGCCAGTAGTGCGGGCAACTGGCGGGGGGCAGGGGAGACCCAGTACTTC. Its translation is CASSAGNWRGAGETQYF.

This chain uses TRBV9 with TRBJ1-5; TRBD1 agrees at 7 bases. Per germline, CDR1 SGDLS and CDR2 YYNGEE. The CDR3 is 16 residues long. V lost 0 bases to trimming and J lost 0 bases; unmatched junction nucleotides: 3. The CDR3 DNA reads TGTGCCAGCAGCGTAGGGGACAGACTTAGCAATCAGCCCCAGCATTTT. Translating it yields CASSVGDRLSNQPQHF.

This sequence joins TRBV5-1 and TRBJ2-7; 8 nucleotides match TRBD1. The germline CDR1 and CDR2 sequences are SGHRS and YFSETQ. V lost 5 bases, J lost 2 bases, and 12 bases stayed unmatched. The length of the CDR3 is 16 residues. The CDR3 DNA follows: TGCGCCAGCAGTCCCACCTCCGGGACAGGAACCTACGAGCAGTACTTC. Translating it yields CASSPTSGTGTYEQYF.

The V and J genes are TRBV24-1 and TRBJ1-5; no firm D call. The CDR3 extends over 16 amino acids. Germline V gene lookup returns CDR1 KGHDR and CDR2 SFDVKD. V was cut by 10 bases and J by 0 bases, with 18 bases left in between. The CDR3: CATVESQANSNQPQHF. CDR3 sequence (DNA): TGTGCCACAGTCGAATCCCAGGCGAATAGCAATCAGCCCCAGCATTTT.

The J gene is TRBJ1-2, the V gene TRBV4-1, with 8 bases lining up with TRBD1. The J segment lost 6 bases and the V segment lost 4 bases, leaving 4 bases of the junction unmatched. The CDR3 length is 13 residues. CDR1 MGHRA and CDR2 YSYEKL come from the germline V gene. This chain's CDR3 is CASSPRTGNGYTF. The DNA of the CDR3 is TGCGCCAGCAGCCCCCGGACAGGGAATGGCTACACCTTC.

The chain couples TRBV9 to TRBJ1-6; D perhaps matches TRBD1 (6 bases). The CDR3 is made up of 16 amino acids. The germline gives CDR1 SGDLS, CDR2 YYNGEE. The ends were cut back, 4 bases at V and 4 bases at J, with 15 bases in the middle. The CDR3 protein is CASSPLDSIYNSPLHF. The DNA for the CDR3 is TGTGCCAGCAGCCCGCTGGACAGCATTTATAATTCACCCCTCCACTTT.

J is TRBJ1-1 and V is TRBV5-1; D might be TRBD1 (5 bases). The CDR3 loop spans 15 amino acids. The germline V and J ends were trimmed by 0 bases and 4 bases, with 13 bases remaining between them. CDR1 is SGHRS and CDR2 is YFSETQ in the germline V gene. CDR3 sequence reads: CASSLDLGGLTEAFF. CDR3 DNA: TGCGCCAGCAGCTTGGATTTGGGGGGTCTCACTGAAGCTTTCTTT.

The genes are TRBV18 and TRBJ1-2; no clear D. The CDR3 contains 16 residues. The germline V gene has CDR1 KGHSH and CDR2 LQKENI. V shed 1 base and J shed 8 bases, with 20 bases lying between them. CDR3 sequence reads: CASSPRFPLREDGYTF. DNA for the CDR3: TGTGCCAGCTCACCACGCTTTCCGCTTAGGGAGGACGGCTACACCTTC.

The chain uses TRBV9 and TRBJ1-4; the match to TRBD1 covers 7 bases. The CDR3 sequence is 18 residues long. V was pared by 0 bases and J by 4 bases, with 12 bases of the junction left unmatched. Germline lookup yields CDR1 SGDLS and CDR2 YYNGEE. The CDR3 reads CASSVVGAWTGYNEKLFF. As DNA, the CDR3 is TGTGCCAGCAGCGTAGTGGGGGCGTGGACAGGCTATAATGAAAAACTGTTTTTT.

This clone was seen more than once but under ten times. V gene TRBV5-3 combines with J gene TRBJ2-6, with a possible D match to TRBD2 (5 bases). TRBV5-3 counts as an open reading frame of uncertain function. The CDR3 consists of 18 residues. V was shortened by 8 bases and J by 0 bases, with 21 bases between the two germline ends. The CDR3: CASPSHRGVASGANVLTF. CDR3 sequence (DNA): TGTGCCAGTCCTTCTCACCGGGGAGTGGCCTCTGGGGCCAACGTCCTGACTTTC.

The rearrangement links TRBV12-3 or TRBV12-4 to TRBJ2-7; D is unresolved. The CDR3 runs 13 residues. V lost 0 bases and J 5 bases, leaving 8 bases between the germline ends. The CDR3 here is CASSLAWQNEQYF. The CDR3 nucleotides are TGTGCCAGCAGTTTAGCTTGGCAGAACGAGCAGTACTTC.

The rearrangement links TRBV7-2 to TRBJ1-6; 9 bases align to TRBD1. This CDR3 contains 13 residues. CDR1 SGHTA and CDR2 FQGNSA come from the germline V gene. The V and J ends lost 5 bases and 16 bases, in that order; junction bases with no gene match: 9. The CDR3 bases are TGTGCCAGCAGCGTGGACAGGGGACGCCGACTCCACTTT. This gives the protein CASSVDRGRRLHF. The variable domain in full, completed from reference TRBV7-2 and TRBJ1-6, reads GAGVSQSPSNKVTEKGKDVELRCDPISGHTALYWYRQSLGQGLEFLIYFQGNSAPDKSGLPSDRFSAERTGGSVSTLTIQRTQQEDSAVYLCASSVDRGRRLHFGNGTRLTVT.

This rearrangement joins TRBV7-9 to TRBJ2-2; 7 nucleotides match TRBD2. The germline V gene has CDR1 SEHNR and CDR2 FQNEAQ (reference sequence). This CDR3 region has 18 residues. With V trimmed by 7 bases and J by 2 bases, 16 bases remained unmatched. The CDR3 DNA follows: TGTGCCAGCACCCACCCACTTGGGAAGCGGGGAAACACCGGGGAGCTGTTTTTT. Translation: CASTHPLGKRGNTGELFF.

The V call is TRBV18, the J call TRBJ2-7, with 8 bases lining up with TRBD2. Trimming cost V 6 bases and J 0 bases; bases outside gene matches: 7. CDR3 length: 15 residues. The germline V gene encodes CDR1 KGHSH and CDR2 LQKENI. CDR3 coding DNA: TGTGCCAGCTCCCGGGGGGGAGCTGACTCCTACGAGCAGTACTTC. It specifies CASSRGGADSYEQYF.

This CDR3 reads CASSLGLGAVQMNTEAFF. In DNA, the CDR3 is TGCGCCAGCAGCTTAGGGCTGGGGGCAGTACAAATGAACACTGAAGCTTTCTTT. The chain joins TRBV5-1 to TRBJ1-1, with a weak D call TRBD1 (6 bases). This CDR3 is built from 18 residues. Trimming removed 2 bases from V and 0 bases from J, with 20 bases in between. Germline values: CDR1 SGHRS, CDR2 YFSETQ.

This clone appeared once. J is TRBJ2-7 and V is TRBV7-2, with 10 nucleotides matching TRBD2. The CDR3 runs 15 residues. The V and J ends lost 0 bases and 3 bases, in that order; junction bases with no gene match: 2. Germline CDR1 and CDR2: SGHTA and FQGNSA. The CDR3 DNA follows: TGTGCCAGCAGCTTAGCGCCTAGCGGGGGCTACGAGCAGTACTTC. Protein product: CASSLAPSGGYEQYF.

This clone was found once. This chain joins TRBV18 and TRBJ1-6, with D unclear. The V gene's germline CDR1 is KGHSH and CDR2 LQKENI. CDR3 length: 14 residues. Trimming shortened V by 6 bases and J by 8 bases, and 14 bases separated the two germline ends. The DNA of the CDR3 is TGTGCCAGCTCGCAAGCCGGGTCGGATTCACCCCTCCACTTT. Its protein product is CASSQAGSDSPLHF.

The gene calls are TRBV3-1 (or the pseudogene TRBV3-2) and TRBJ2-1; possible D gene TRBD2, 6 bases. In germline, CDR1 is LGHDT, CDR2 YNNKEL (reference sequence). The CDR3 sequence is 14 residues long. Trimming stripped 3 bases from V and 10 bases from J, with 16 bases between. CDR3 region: CASSHMEGQGEQFF. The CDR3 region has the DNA TGTGCCAGCAGCCATATGGAGGGGCAAGGGGAGCAGTTCTTC.